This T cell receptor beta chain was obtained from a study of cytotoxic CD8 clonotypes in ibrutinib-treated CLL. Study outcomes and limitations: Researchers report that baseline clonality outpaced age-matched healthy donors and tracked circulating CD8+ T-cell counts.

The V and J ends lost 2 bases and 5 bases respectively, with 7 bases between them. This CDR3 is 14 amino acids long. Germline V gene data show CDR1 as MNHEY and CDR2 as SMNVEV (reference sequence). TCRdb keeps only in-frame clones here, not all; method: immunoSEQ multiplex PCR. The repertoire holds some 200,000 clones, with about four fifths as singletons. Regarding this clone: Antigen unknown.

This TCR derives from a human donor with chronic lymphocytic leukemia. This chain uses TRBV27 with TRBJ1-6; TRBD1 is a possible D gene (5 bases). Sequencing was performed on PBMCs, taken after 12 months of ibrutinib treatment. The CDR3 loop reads CASSLARDNSPLHF. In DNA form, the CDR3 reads TGTGCCAGCAGTTTAGCCAGGGATAATTCACCCCTCCACTTT.